This TCR beta chain came from a study of blood T cell repertoires in COVID-19. Background on the study: COVID-19 samples collected from the United States, Italy and Spain covered acute and convalescent phases. The cDNA or gDNA used as material had been derived from T cells, B-cell-depleted T cells, or PBMCs.

Measured with immunoSEQ multiplex PCR; TCRdb has only the in-frame clones, and not every one. The profile shows roughly 70,000 clones, approximately 83% of them singletons. With 3 bases clipped from V and 2 bases from J, the junction kept 4 bases outside the gene matches. In germline, CDR1 is SGHNT, CDR2 YYREEE (reference sequence). This CDR3 is 14 amino acids long. What was sequenced was peripheral blood. The gene calls are TRBV5-4 and TRBJ1-2; TRBD1 agrees at 7 bases. This sequence was found in a woman aged 55-70 years with acute or convalescent COVID-19. The CDR3 coding sequence is TGTGCCAGCAGCTCGGACAGGTTCAACTATGGCTACACCTTC. It translates to CASSSDRFNYGYTF.